Listed here are 10 T cell receptor beta chains from one sample, sequenced in a study of T cells after yellow fever vaccination. MiXCR, run by TCRdb on the 5' RACE reads, gives a single entry per CDR3 protein. The sample includes 550,000 or so distinct CDR3 sequences, 15% to 20% of them seen just once. This material consisted of PBMCs, taken 15 days after the yellow fever booster vaccination. The receptors were gathered from a man aged 25-45 years who received the YFV17D yellow fever vaccine.

This clonotype was detected many times. A junction end diverges from the germline sequence, so it may reflect a read error. The chain links TRBV7-7 to TRBJ2-5, with D maybe TRBD1 (5 bases). CDR3 length: 15 residues. Germline-derived CDR1 and CDR2 are SSHAT and FNYEAQ (reference sequence). The CDR3 reads CASSSSGSPGETQYF. CDR3 sequence (DNA): TGTGCTAGCAGCTCATCCGGTTCCCCAGGGGAGACCCAGTACTTC.

V usage is TRBV5-1 and J usage is TRBJ2-3; 9 bases are shared with TRBD2. Germline assignment: CDR1 SGHRS and CDR2 YFSETQ. V lost 3 bases to trimming and J lost 6 bases; unmatched junction nucleotides: 11. CDR3 length: 16 residues. The CDR3 coding sequence is TGCGCCAGCAGCTCACCCCCGGGACTAGCAATGGATACGCAGTATTTT. Translated: CASSSPPGLAMDTQYF.

The chain employs TRBV4-2 and TRBJ2-3; 7 bases match TRBD2. V shed 1 base and J 0 bases; nucleotides not matched to a gene: 7. This CDR3 has 17 residues. Looked up from germline, CDR1 is LGHNA and CDR2 is YNFKEQ. CDR3 loop: CASSQASGTISTDTQYF. The DNA for the CDR3 is TGTGCCAGCAGCCAAGCCTCAGGGACTATCAGCACAGATACGCAGTATTTT.

The V gene is TRBV11-2, the J gene TRBJ2-3, with 16 bases aligning to TRBD2. The trim removed 2 bases at V and 8 bases at J, leaving 10 bases unmatched. CDR3 length: 18 amino acids. Germline V lookup: CDR1 SGHAT, CDR2 FQNNGV. CDR3 nucleotides: TGTGCCAGCAGCTTATCAGCAGCCGGGACTAGCGGGAGGGGTACGCAGTATTTT. This codes for CASSLSAAGTSGRGTQYF.

The chain combines TRBV7-2 with TRBJ2-1; D possibly corresponds to TRBD2 (6 bases). CDR1 SGHTA and CDR2 FQGNSA come from the germline V gene. The CDR3 spans 14 residues. The V end lost 6 bases, the J end lost 4 bases, and 13 bases lay between the germline ends. In DNA form, the CDR3 reads TGTGCCAGCAGTCGACTAGTCCGATACAATGAGCAGTTCTTC. It is translated as CASSRLVRYNEQFF.

This clonotype was seen only a few times. The rearrangement joins TRBV20-1 to TRBJ2-7; 10 nucleotides align to TRBD2. The CDR3 extends over 15 amino acids. V lost 3 bases and J lost 1; bases outside the gene matches: 6. Germline CDR1 and CDR2: DFQATT and SNEGSKA (reference sequence). CDR3: CSASSGRTSSYEQYF. CDR3 nucleotide sequence: TGCAGTGCTAGTAGCGGGAGGACTAGTTCCTACGAGCAGTACTTC.

This clonotype turned up a few times. The rearrangement links TRBV5-1 to TRBJ1-2; D unresolved. V shed 0 bases and J shed 8 bases, with 14 bases lying between them. This CDR3 has 14 residues. CDR1 is SGHRS, CDR2 YFSETQ, per germline. CDR3 residues: CASSLDRRPFGYTF. DNA for the CDR3: TGCGCCAGCAGCTTGGACCGGCGGCCATTCGGCTACACCTTC.

This clonotype has just a few counts. The chain has TRBV11-2 and TRBJ2-5; 8 nucleotides match TRBD2. Losses at the gene ends were 6 bases for V and 1 base for J; bases not matched to a gene: 13. The CDR3 runs to 17 residues. Germline V gives CDR1 SGHAT, CDR2 FQNNGV. Here the CDR3 DNA reads TGTGCCAGCAGGGCACCTGGGACTAGGCCAGCCCAAGAGACCCAGTACTTC. Protein product: CASRAPGTRPAQETQYF.

A few counts support this clonotype. As DNA, the CDR3 is TGTGCCAGCAGCTTAGGTGGCGGGAGCCGCACAGATACGCAGTATTTT. This encodes CASSLGGGSRTDTQYF. The chain has TRBV7-2 and TRBJ2-3; 7 bases line up with TRBD2. From germline, CDR1 is SGHTA and CDR2 FQGNSA. V was clipped by 1 base and J by 1 base; unmatched bases: 5. There are 16 residues in the CDR3.

V is TRBV4-1 and J is TRBJ2-1, with 11 bases fitting TRBD2. This CDR3 contains 17 residues. Trimming took 8 bases from V and 7 from J; bases not matched to a gene: 16. Germline lookup yields CDR1 MGHRA and CDR2 YSYEKL. The CDR3: CASSRLAGILRGNEQFF. CDR3 DNA: TGCGCCAGCTCCCGACTAGCGGGAATCCTTAGGGGGAATGAGCAGTTCTTC.